The T cell receptor (beta chain) described here comes from a study of control samples from healthy donors and cancer patients. Here immunoSEQ multiplex PCR was the method, and the copy in TCRdb shows in-frame clones only, minus some. Of about 69,000 clones in the sample, around nine tenths were seen once. The V gene's germline CDR1 is LNHDA and CDR2 SQIVND (reference sequence). The CDR3 is made up of 13 amino acids. Trimming removed 4 bases from V and 7 bases from J, with 11 bases in between. This sequence originates from a man aged 55-75 years with lung cancer. The V call is TRBV19, the J call TRBJ2-4, with D perhaps matching TRBD1 (6 bases). The sample was PBMCs. The CDR3 region is CASSTDRYNIQYF. In DNA form, the CDR3 reads TGTGCCAGTAGTACTGACAGGTATAACATTCAGTACTTC.